What follows are 15 T cell receptor beta chains derived from one specimen sequenced in a study of vaccination and CD4 T cells after COVID-19. At the Johns Hopkins FTIC core, DNA taken from cultured CD4+ T cells was sequenced by way of the Oncomine TCR Beta short-read assay. From the PCR reads, TCRdb called clonotypes with MiXCR, one entry per CDR3 protein. The repertoire consists of 20,000 or so distinct CDR3 sequences, with roughly 40% occurring once and the leading ten covering 15% to 20%. The sample's treatment: roughly 10-day PBMC culture with coronavirus spike peptide pools or control peptides (ViraFEST assay). No antigen is known for these receptors. Here the sequenced sample was CD4+ T cells from blood, cultured in vitro, taken before SARS-CoV-2 vaccination. The receptors stem from a human donor who received a COVID-19 vaccine.

This rearrangement joins TRBV7-2 to TRBJ1-6; D gene ambiguous. Germline CDR1 reads SGHTA; CDR2 reads FQGNSA. This CDR3 contains 16 residues. The germline V and J ends were trimmed by 2 bases and 7 bases, with 15 bases remaining between them. In DNA form, the CDR3 reads TGTGCCAGCAGCTTAACAAATCCTCGCTTGAATTCACCCCTCCACTTT. The encoded protein is CASSLTNPRLNSPLHF.

This sequence joins TRBV29-1 and TRBJ1-1; D perhaps matches TRBD1 (6 bases). Trimming took off 5 bases at V and 1 base at J, with 11 bases between the two ends. This CDR3 is built from 13 residues. Germline V lookup: CDR1 SQVTM, CDR2 ANQGSEA. CDR3 DNA: TGCAGCGTTTGGACAGCTCAGAACACTGAAGCTTTCTTT. This gives the protein CSVWTAQNTEAFF.

This sequence joins TRBV7-2 and TRBJ2-7; the match to TRBD2 covers 10 bases. The germline V gene has CDR1 SGHTA and CDR2 FQGNSA. V dropped 3 bases and J dropped 5; count of bases not matched to a gene: 7. CDR3 length equals 15 residues. The CDR3 DNA reads TGTGCCAGCAGCTTCCAGCGGGGGGGATCGGACGAGCAGTACTTC. Amino acid sequence: CASSFQRGGSDEQYF.

This clonotype was seen only a few times. The rearrangement uses TRBV2 and TRBJ1-5, with a weak D call TRBD1 (6 bases). From germline, CDR1 is SNHLY and CDR2 FYNNEI. The CDR3 runs 15 residues. V was clipped by 6 bases and J by 5 bases, with 17 bases between them. The CDR3 region has the DNA TGTGCCAGCAGCACCCCGCGGGGGCTTGATCAGCCCCAGCATTTT. Amino acid sequence: CASSTPRGLDQPQHF.

This clonotype has just a few counts. V is TRBV7-9 and J is TRBJ2-4, with TRBD1 matching 11 bases. V shed 5 bases and J 15 bases; nucleotides not matched to a gene: 12. The CDR3 totals 14 residues. Germline assignment: CDR1 SEHNR and CDR2 FQNEAQ (reference sequence). CDR3 nucleotide sequence: TGTGCCAGCAGCCCCATGGGGACAGGGGGTACGGGGTACTTC. Protein sequence: CASSPMGTGGTGYF.

The V call is TRBV7-8, the J call TRBJ1-5, with TRBD1 identical over 9 bases. V shed 5 bases and J 1 base; nucleotides not matched to a gene: 3. The CDR3 spans 15 residues. CDR1 is SGHVS and CDR2 is FQNEAQ in the germline V gene. CDR3 residues: CASSQGQGSNQPQHF. As DNA, the CDR3 is TGTGCCAGCAGCCAGGGACAGGGAAGCAATCAGCCCCAGCATTTT.

CDR3 sequence reads: CASSLTGKTEAFF. The CDR3 region has the DNA TGTGCCAGCAGCTTGACGGGGAAGACTGAAGCTTTCTTT. The chain joins TRBV5-4 to TRBJ1-1; no firm D call. The CDR3 sequence is 13 residues long. Germline V gives CDR1 SGHNT, CDR2 YYREEE (reference sequence). The V and J ends lost 1 base and 5 bases respectively, with 9 bases between them. Full variable domain (rest looked up from reference TRBV5-4 and TRBJ1-1): ETGVTQSPTHLIKTRGQQVTLRCSSQSGHNTVSWYQQALGQGPQFIFQYYREEENGRGNFPPRFSGLQFPNYSSELNVNALELDDSALYLCASSLTGKTEAFFGQGTRLTVV.

This clonotype was detected a few times. The chain recombines TRBV15 with TRBJ2-7; D is uncertain. The CDR3 is 15 amino acids. Germline V gene sequence: CDR1 LNHNV, CDR2 YYDKDF (reference sequence). The V and J ends lost 0 bases and 3 bases respectively, with 12 bases between them. CDR3 in amino acids: CATSRDLQAFYEQYF. DNA of the CDR3: TGTGCCACCAGCAGAGATCTGCAGGCTTTCTACGAGCAGTACTTC.

The rearrangement joins TRBV6-2 or TRBV6-3 to TRBJ1-2, with D possibly TRBD1 on 5 matching bases. Germline V gene sequence: CDR1 MNHEY, CDR2 SVGEGT. With 6 bases removed from V and 0 bases from J, the gap between germline ends came to 17 bases. The CDR3 is 16 amino acids. The CDR3 protein is CASRNGGMTTNYGYTF. The CDR3 DNA reads as TGTGCCAGCAGAAACGGGGGGATGACGACTAACTATGGCTACACCTTC.

This clonotype has only a few counts. The chain joins TRBV7-9 to TRBJ2-3, with D possibly matching TRBD1 (5 bases). CDR1 and CDR2 (germline): SEHNR, FQNEAQ (reference sequence). Between the trimmed V and J ends, which lost 1 base and 2 bases, there was a span of 10 bases. This CDR3 has 15 residues. CDR3 residues: CASSLVAGNTDTQYF. The CDR3 DNA sequence: TGTGCCAGCAGCTTAGTAGCAGGGAACACAGATACGCAGTATTTT.

This clonotype was counted only a few times. V is TRBV11-2 and J is TRBJ2-3; D remains ambiguous. The CDR3 spans 13 residues. The germline gives CDR1 SGHAT, CDR2 FQNNGV. The V end was cut by 6 bases, the J end by 1 base, with 8 bases between. The CDR3 is CASRCTCTDTQYF. CDR3 in DNA: TGTGCCAGCAGATGCACTTGCACAGATACGCAGTATTTT.

The rearrangement uses TRBV25-1 and TRBJ1-6, with 11 nucleotides matching TRBD1. CDR1 and CDR2 (germline): MGHDK, SYGVNS. J gave up 10 bases and V 8 bases, and 4 bases lay outside the gene matches. This CDR3 is 13 amino acids long. The CDR3 DNA follows: TGTGCCAGCTCGGGACAGGGGGGATCACCCCTCCACTTT. Its protein is CASSGQGGSPLHF.

The chain joins TRBV6-1 to TRBJ2-7; maybe TRBD1 (6 bases). V was clipped by 4 bases and J by 2 bases, with 12 bases between them. The CDR3 consists of 14 residues. In germline, CDR1 is MNHNS, CDR2 SASEGT. CDR3 loop: CASSAAGVAYEQYF. CDR3 coding DNA: TGTGCCAGCAGTGCGGCAGGGGTAGCCTACGAGCAGTACTTC.

This clonotype showed up just a few times. The chain joins TRBV20-1 to TRBJ2-7; 11 bases are shared with TRBD2. The CDR3 covers 15 residues. V lost 5 bases, J lost 3 bases, and 9 bases stayed unmatched. CDR1 and CDR2 (germline): DFQATT, SNEGSKA (reference sequence). Here the CDR3 reads CSAGNVAGGNYEQYF. CDR3 coding DNA: TGCAGTGCTGGAAATGTAGCGGGGGGGAACTACGAGCAGTACTTC.

This chain joins TRBV28 and TRBJ2-7, with TRBD1 matching 10 bases. Germline loops: CDR1 MDHEN, CDR2 SYDVKM. The J segment lost 5 bases and the V segment lost 6 bases, leaving 1 base of the junction unmatched. The CDR3 spans 12 residues. CDR3 sequence reads: CASRTGGNEQYF. Written as DNA, the CDR3 is TGTGCCAGCAGGACAGGGGGCAACGAGCAGTACTTC.